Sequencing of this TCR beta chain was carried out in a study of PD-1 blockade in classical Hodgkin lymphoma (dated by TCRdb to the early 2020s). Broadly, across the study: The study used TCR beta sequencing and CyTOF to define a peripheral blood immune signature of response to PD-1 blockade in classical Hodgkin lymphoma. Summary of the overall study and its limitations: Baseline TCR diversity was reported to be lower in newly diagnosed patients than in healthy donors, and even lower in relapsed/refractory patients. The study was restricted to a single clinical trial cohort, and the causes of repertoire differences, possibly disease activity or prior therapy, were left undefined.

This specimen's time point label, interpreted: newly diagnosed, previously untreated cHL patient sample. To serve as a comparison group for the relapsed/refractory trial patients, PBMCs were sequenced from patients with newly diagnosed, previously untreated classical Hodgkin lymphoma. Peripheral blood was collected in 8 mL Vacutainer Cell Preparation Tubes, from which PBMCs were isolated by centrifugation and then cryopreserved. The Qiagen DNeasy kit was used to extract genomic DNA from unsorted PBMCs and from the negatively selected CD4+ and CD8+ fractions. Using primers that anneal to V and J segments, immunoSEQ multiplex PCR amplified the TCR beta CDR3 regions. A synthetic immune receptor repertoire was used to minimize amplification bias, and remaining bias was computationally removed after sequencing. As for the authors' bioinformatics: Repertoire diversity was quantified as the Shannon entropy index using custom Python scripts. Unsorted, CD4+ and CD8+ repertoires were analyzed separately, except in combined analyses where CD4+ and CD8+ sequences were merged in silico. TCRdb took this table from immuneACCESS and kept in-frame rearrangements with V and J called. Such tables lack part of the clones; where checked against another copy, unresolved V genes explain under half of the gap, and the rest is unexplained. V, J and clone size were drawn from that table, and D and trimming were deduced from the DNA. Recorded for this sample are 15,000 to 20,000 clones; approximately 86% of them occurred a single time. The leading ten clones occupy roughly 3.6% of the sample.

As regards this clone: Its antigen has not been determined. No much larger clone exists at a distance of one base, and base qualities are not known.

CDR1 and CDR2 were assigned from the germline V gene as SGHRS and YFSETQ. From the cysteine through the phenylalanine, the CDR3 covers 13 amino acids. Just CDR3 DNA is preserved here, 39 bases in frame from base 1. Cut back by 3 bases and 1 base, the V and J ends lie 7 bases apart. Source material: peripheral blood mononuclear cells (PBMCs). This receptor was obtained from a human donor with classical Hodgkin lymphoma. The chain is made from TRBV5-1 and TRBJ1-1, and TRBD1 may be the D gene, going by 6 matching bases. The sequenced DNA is TGCGCCAGCAGCTGGGGACAGAACACTGAAGCTTTCTTT. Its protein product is CASSWGQNTEAFF.